Sequencing of this T cell receptor beta chain was carried out in a study of coeliac disease (dated by TCRdb to about 2022). Turning to the overall study: Coeliac patients were categorised as having newly diagnosed active disease, refractory coeliac disease type I, or disease controlled by a gluten-free diet. Because high-resolution HLA typing was not available, biased TRBV7-2 usage was queried as a proof of principle. Small intestinal lymphocyte fractions from coeliac and non-coeliac patients were analysed in the study using next-generation sequencing of rearranged TRB and TRG CDR3 regions. The study set out to describe the TR repertoires of small intestinal T cells in active coeliac disease, refractory type I coeliac disease, and coeliac disease treated with a gluten-free diet. The full study included some 30 patients: 22 with serologically confirmed coeliac disease and 8 controls with non-small intestinal disorders. TRB sequencing succeeded for samples from 27 to 35 subjects, including 20 to 25 paired bulk unsorted intraepithelial and lamina propria cell samples. Summary of the overall study and its limitations: TRB and TRG repertoires of active coeliac intraepithelial and lamina propria samples showed lower clonality than controls, suggesting recruitment of diverse T cells. The approach was considered by the authors to be unsuitable for unbiased detection of gliadin-specific T cells, as gliadin-specific T cells are scarce and rarely shared between patients. Cross-contamination between compartments was possible, because separating intraepithelial cells from lamina propria cells did not produce high-purity fractions. TRB repertoires were mostly private, with most amino acid sequences found in only one sample, and V-gene usage showed no significant difference between disease groups. Published gliadin-specific TRB sequences were detected in about 45% of the 18 coeliac lamina propria samples but in only 1 of 6 controls.

The library was obtained by the immunoSEQ multiplex PCR assay. In a multiplexed PCR, the TR loci were amplified; reverse primers were designed against J gene segments, whereas forward primers were designed against V gene segments. The Illumina HiSeq System was used to sequence the amplified CDR3 regions. Per the authors' processing: Closely related reads were merged by a nearest-neighbour algorithm to remove PCR and sequencing errors and to collapse the data into unique sequences. Repertoires were summarised in terms of clonality and T cell density, with T cell density defined as TR molecules per amount of genomic DNA input. CDR3 amino acid sequences present in at least 80% of unsorted samples were defined as public TRs and were then tested for differential abundance between coeliac and control samples. Each lamina propria sample was queried against a list of over 200 published gliadin-specific TRB sequences. Disease-group differences in clonality and density were tested with Kruskal-Wallis tests followed by Dunn post-tests. The clones in this table, taken by TCRdb from immuneACCESS, are in-frame only. Not every clone is retained; where verified, under half of the shortfall comes from an unresolved V gene, and the cause of the rest is unknown. V and J calls and clone size are copied from that table; D and trimming were computed from the DNA. Counted in this sample were roughly 7,000 clones; about 60% of them appeared once. In total, the top ten clones hold roughly 3% of the sample.

For this clone: Its target antigen remains unknown. No base quality information exists; no much larger clone differs at one position.

Cells were frozen in aliquots of 500,000 in DMSO/FBS in liquid nitrogen, and a single aliquot from each fraction was used for sequencing. Every one of the 30 study patients had an endoscopy and a small intestinal biopsy. Lamina propria cells were released by collagenase digestion of the biopsy tissue remaining after intraepithelial cell isolation. Genomic DNA was extracted from frozen unsorted cell fractions using the Qiagen DNeasy blood extraction kit. V and J are trimmed by 5 bases and 13 bases, and the gene matches miss 11 bases of the junction. Sequences GTSNPN (CDR1) and SVGIG (CDR2) are obtained from the germline V gene (reference sequence). The CDR3, cysteine through phenylalanine, is 13 amino acids long. Only the CDR3 region is kept as DNA, spanning 39 bases read in frame from base 1.

This TCR came from a woman aged 60-75 years with active celiac disease. The V and J segments used are TRBV30 and TRBJ1-6, with 7 bases aligning to TRBD1. The specimen was lamina propria lymphocytes from the gut. The intended sense of this specimen's cell subset or site label: lamina propria cell (LPC) fraction of small intestinal biopsy. The nucleotide sequence is TGTGCCTGGGCTCCGGGACAGTCCTCTCCCCTCCACTTT. The translation is CAWAPGQSSPLHF.